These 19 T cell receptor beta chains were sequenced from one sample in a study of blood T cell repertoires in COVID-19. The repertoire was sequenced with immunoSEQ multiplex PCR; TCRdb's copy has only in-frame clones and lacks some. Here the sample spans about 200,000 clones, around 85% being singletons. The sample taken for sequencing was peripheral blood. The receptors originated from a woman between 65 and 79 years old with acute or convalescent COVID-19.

This CDR3 reads CASSYQQVAEQYF. Here the CDR3 DNA reads TGTGCCAGCAGCTACCAACAGGTTGCCGAGCAGTACTTC. J is TRBJ2-7 and V is TRBV11-3; tentative D call: TRBD1 (5 bases). Trimming shortened V by 4 bases and J by 6 bases, and 13 bases separated the two germline ends. Germline V gives CDR1 SGHNT, CDR2 YENEEA. The CDR3 has 13 residues. The variable domain in full, completed from reference TRBV11-3 and TRBJ2-7, reads EAGVVQSPRYKIIEKKQPVAFWCNPISGHNTLYWYLQNLGQGPELLIRYENEEAVDDSQLPKDRFSAERLKGVDSTLKIQPAELGDSAVYLCASSYQQVAEQYFGPGTRLTVT.

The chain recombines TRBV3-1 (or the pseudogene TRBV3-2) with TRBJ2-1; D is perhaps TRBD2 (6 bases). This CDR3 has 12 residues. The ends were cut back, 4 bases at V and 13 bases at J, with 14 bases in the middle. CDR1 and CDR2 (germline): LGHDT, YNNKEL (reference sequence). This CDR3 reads CASSPQGGQQFF. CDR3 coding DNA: TGTGCCAGCAGCCCTCAGGGAGGACAACAGTTCTTC.

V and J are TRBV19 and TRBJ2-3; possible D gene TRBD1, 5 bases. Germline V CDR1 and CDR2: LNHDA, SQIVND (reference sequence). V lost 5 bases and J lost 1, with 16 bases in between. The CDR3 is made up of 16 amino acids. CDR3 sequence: CASSARRARGTDTQYF. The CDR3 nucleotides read TGTGCCAGTAGTGCACGTAGGGCCAGGGGCACAGATACGCAGTATTTT.

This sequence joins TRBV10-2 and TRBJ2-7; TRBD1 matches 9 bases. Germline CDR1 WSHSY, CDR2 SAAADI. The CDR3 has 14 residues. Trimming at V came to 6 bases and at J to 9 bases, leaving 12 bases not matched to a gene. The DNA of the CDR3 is TGCGCCAGCAGGGGGACAGGGAGGGAGTCTGGGCAGTACTTC. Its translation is CASRGTGRESGQYF.

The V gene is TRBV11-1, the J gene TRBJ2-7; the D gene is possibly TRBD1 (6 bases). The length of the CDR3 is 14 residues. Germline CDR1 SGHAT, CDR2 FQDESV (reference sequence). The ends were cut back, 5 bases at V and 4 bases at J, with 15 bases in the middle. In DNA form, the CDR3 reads TGTGCCAGCAGCCTATCGACAGGCGCATACGAGCAGTACTTC. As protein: CASSLSTGAYEQYF.

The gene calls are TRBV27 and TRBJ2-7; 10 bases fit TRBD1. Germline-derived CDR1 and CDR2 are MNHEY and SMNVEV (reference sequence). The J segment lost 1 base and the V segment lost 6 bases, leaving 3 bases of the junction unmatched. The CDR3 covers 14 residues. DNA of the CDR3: TGTGCCAGCAGAAGGACAGGGGGTTCCTACGAGCAGTACTTC. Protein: CASRRTGGSYEQYF.

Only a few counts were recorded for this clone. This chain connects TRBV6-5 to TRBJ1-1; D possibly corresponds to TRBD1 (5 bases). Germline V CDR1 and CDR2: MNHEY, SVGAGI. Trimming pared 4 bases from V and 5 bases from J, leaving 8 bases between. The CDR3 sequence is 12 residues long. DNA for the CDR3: TGTGCCAGCAGTTTAAGGGGTACTGAAGCTTTCTTT. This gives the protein CASSLRGTEAFF.

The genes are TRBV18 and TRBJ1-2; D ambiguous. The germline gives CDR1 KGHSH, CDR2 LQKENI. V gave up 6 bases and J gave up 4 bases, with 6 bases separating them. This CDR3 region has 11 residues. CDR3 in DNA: TGTGCCAGCTCGGAGGGCTATGGCTACACCTTC. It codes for CASSEGYGYTF.

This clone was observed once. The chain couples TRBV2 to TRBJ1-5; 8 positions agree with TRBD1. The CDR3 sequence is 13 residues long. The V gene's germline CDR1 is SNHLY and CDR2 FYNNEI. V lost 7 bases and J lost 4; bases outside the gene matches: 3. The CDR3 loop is CASNRGFNQPQHF. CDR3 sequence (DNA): TGTGCCAGCAACAGGGGGTTTAATCAGCCCCAGCATTTT. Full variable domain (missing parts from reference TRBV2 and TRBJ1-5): EPEVTQTPSHQVTQMGQEVILRCVPISNHLYFYWYRQILGQKVEFLVSFYNNEISEKSEIFDDQFSVERPDGSNFTLKIRSTKLEDSAMYFCASNRGFNQPQHFGDGTRLSIL.

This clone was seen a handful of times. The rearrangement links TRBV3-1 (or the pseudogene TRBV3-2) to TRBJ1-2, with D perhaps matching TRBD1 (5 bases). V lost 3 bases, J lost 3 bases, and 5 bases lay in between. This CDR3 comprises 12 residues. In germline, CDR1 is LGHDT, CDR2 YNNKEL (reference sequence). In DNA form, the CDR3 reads TGTGCCAGCAGCCAGGGGCACTATGGCTACACCTTC. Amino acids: CASSQGHYGYTF.

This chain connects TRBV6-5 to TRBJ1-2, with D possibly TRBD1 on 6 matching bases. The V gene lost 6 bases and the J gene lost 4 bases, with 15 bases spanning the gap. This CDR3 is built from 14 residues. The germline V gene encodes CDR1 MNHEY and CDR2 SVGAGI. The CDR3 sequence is CASRQDSPIYGYTF. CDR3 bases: TGTGCCAGCAGGCAGGACAGCCCGATCTATGGCTACACCTTC.

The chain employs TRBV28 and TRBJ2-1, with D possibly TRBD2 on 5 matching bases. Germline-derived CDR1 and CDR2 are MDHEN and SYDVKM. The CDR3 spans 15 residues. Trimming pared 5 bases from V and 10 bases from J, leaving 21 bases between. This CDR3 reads CASSVSGPKSTEQFF. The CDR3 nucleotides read TGTGCCAGCAGTGTAAGCGGCCCCAAGAGTACGGAGCAGTTCTTC.

The chain's CDR3 is CASSPVSGISNEQFF. The CDR3, as DNA: TGTGCCAGCAGCCCTGTTAGCGGGATAAGCAATGAGCAGTTCTTC. V gene TRBV7-3 combines with J gene TRBJ2-1; 8 bases line up with TRBD2. The germline gives CDR1 SGHTA, CDR2 FQGTGA. The CDR3 extends over 15 amino acids. The J segment lost 6 bases and the V segment lost 5 bases, leaving 9 bases of the junction unmatched.

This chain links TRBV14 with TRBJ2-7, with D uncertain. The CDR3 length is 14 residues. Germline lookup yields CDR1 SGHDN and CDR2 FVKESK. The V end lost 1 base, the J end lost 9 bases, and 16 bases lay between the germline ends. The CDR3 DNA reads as TGTGCCAGCAGCCAAGCCGCCACCATAACTCGGCAGTACTTC. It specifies CASSQAATITRQYF. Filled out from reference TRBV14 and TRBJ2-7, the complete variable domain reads EAGVTQFPSHSVIEKGQTVTLRCDPISGHDNLYWYRRVMGKEIKFLLHFVKESKQDESGMPNNRFLAERTGGTYSTLKVQPAELEDSGVYFCASSQAATITRQYFGPGTRLTVT.

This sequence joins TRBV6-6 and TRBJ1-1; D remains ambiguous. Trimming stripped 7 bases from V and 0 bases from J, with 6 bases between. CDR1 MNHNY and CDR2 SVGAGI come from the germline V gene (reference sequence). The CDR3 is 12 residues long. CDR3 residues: CASKLLNTEAFF. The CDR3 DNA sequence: TGTGCCAGCAAGCTCTTGAACACTGAAGCTTTCTTT.

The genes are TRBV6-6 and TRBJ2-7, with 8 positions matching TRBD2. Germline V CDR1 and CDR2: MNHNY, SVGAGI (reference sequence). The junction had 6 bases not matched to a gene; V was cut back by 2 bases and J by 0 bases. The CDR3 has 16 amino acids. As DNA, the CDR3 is TGTGCCAGCAGTTACCCGTCCGGGGGGGCCTCCTACGAGCAGTACTTC. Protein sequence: CASSYPSGGASYEQYF.

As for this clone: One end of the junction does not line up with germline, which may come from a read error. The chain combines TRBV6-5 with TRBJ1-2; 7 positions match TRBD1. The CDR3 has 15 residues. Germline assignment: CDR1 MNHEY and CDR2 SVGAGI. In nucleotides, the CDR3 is TGTGCCAGCAGTGACTCGACAGGGAAGGACTATGGCTACACCTTC. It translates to CASSDSTGKDYGYTF.

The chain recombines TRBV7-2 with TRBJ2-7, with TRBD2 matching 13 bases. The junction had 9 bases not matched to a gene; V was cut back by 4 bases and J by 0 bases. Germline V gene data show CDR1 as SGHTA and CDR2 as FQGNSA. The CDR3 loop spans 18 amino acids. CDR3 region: CASSSKLAGGLYSYEQYF. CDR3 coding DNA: TGTGCCAGCAGCTCAAAACTAGCGGGAGGGCTTTACTCCTACGAGCAGTACTTC. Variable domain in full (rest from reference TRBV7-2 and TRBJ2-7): GAGVSQSPSNKVTEKGKDVELRCDPISGHTALYWYRQSLGQGLEFLIYFQGNSAPDKSGLPSDRFSAERTGGSVSTLTIQRTQQEDSAVYLCASSSKLAGGLYSYEQYFGPGTRLTVT.

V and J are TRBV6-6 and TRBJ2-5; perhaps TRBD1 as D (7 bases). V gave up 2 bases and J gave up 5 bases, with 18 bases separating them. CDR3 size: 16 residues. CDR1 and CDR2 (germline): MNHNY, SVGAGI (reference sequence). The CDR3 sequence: CASSYRTGTAGETQYF. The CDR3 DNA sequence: TGTGCCAGCAGTTACCGGACCGGGACAGCGGGTGAGACCCAGTACTTC.